This TCR beta chain was observed in a study of blood T cells in healthy people across ages. Alongside a J-beta primer mix, a sample-barcoded 5' primer served in a second PCR lasting 7 to 11 cycles. Tags on each cDNA molecule came from a template-switch adaptor with 12 random nucleotides. Via MiXCR, TCRdb re-called the 5' RACE reads, giving one row per CDR3 protein. The table lists about 800,000 distinct CDR3 sequences, roughly 25% of them singletons. CDR3 size: 14 residues. Germline V gene sequence: CDR1 SQVTM, CDR2 ANQGSEA. Each sample yielded at least 6 million isolated PBMCs. This clonotype appeared a few times. These data also featured in a second study, about T cells of mothers and their children. That study reports: Persistent microchimeric T cell clones were sought, and none were detected.

The rearrangement uses TRBV29-1 and TRBJ2-6; D is undetermined. The sequencing sample was made of blood. This clonotype originated in a boy aged 5 to 17 in good health. As DNA, the CDR3 is TGCAGTGCTGATAGTGGCTCTGGGGCCAACGTCCTGACTTTC. Translating gives CSADSGSGANVLTF.